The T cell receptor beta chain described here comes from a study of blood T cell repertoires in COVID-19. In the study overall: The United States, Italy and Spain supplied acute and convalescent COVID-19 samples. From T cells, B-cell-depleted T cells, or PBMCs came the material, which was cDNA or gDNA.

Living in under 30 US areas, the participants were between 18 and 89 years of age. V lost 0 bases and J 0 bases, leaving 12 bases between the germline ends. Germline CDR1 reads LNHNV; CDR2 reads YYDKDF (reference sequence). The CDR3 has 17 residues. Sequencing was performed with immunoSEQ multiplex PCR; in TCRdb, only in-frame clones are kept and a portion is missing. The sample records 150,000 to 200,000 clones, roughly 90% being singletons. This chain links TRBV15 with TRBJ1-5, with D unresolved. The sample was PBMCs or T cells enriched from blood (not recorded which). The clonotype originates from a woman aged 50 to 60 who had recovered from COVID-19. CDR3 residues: CATSRDRSSNSNQPQHF. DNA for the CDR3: TGTGCCACCAGCAGAGATCGCTCGAGTAATAGCAATCAGCCCCAGCATTTT.